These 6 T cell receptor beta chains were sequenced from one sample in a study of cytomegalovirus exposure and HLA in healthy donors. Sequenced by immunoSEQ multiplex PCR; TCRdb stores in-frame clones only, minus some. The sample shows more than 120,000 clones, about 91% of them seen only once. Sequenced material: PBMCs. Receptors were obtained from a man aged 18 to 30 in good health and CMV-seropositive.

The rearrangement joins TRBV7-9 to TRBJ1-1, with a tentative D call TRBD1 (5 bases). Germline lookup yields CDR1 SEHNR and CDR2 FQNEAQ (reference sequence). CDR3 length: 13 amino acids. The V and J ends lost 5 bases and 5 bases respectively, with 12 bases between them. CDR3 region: CASSPQGRTEAFF. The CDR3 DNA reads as TGTGCCAGCAGCCCTCAGGGAAGGACTGAAGCTTTCTTT.

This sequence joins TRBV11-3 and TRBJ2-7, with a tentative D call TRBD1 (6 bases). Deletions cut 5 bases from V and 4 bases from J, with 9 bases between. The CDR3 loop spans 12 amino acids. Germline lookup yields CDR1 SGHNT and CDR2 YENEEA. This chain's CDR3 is CASSQDSYEQYF. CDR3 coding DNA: TGTGCCAGCAGCCAGGACAGTTACGAGCAGTACTTC.

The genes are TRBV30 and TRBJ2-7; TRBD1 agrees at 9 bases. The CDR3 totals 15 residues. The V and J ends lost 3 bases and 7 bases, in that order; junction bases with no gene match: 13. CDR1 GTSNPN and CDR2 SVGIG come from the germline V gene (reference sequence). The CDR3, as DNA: TGTGCCTGGAGCACTACTACAGGGGGCCGGGGGGAGCAGTACTTC. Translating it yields CAWSTTTGGRGEQYF. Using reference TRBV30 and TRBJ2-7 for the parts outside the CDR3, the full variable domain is SQTIHQWPATLVQPVGSPLSLECTVEGTSNPNLYWYRQAAGRGLQLLFYSVGIGQISSEVPQNLSASRPQDRQFILSSKKLLLSDSGFYLCAWSTTTGGRGEQYFGPGTRLTVT.

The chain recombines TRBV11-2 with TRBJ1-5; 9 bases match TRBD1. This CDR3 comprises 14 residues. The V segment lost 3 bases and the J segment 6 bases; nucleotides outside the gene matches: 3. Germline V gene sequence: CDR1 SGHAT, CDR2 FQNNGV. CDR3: CASSLGQGSQPQHF. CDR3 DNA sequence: TGTGCCAGCAGCTTGGGACAGGGTAGTCAGCCCCAGCATTTT.

The CDR3 DNA sequence: TGTGCGATCGATGGGGCCGTTCAGCCCCAGCATTTT. Protein sequence: CAIDGAVQPQHF. This chain uses TRBV28 with TRBJ1-5, with D perhaps TRBD1 (5 bases). The germline gives CDR1 MDHEN, CDR2 SYDVKM. The CDR3 runs to 12 residues.

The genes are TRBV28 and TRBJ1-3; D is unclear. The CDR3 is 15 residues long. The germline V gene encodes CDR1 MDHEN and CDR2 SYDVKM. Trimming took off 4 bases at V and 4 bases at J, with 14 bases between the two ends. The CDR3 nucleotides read TGTGCCAGCAGTTCTCCGGCTCGGGAAGGAAACACCATATATTTT. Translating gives CASSSPAREGNTIYF.